The 19 T cell receptor beta chains given below trace back to one sample, sequenced in a study of cytomegalovirus exposure and HLA in healthy donors. The PCR used 60 Vbeta and 13 Jbeta primers. Measured with immunoSEQ multiplex PCR; TCRdb has only the in-frame clones, and not every one. The table has about 140,000 clones, over 60% seen once. The specimen was PBMCs. The origin of the receptors is a female donor in good health and CMV-seronegative.

The rearrangement uses TRBV18 and TRBJ2-7; weak D call: TRBD1 (6 bases). Trimming cost V 2 bases and J 5 bases, with 10 bases left between them. The germline gives CDR1 KGHSH, CDR2 LQKENI. CDR3 length equals 13 residues. The CDR3 nucleotides read TGTGCCAGCTCACCAACAGGGAATGACGAGCAGTACTTC. Translating gives CASSPTGNDEQYF.

CDR3 nucleotide sequence: TGTGCCAGCAGCTTGAGGGACAGTCGACCTAACTACGAGCAGTACTTC. Its translation is CASSLRDSRPNYEQYF. The rearrangement links TRBV5-4 to TRBJ2-7, with TRBD1 matching over 7 bases. Germline V gives CDR1 SGHNT, CDR2 YYREEE (reference sequence). CDR3 length: 16 amino acids. With V trimmed by 1 base and J by 3 bases, 10 bases remained unmatched.

The V call is TRBV10-3, the J call TRBJ1-4; the D is unclear. This CDR3 region has 15 residues. Germline V gives CDR1 ENHRY, CDR2 SYGVKD. Deletions cut 0 bases from V and 8 bases from J, with 13 bases between. CDR3 in DNA: TGTGCCATCAGTGAGTCCGGAGAGGGATGGGAAAAACTGTTTTTT. As protein: CAISESGEGWEKLFF.

The chain links TRBV29-1 to TRBJ2-3, with 7 bases identical to TRBD2. This CDR3 comprises 12 residues. Unmatched junction bases numbered 5, after V lost 7 bases and J lost 4 bases. CDR1 and CDR2 from the germline V gene are SQVTM and ANQGSEA. CDR3 nucleotides: TGCAGCGGGGACGGGGGGTCAGATACGCAGTATTTT. Translation: CSGDGGSDTQYF.

CDR3 in amino acids: CAIRGLRNEKLFF. In DNA form, the CDR3 reads TGTGCCATCAGGGGGCTACGGAATGAAAAACTGTTTTTT. This sequence joins TRBV6-1 and TRBJ1-4; 8 nucleotides match TRBD1. CDR3 length: 13 amino acids. V lost 10 bases and J lost 5; bases outside the gene matches: 6. Germline CDR1 reads MNHNS; CDR2 reads SASEGT.

Notes on this clone: Other DNA sequences of this sample code for an identical CDR3. For the CDR3, the DNA is TGCGCCAGCAGCCAACTCGACAGGGTGAGGGAAAAACTGTTTTTT. Residues: CASSQLDRVREKLFF. The chain combines TRBV4-1 with TRBJ1-4; TRBD1 matches 7 bases. The junction had 8 bases not matched to a gene; V was cut back by 2 bases and J by 8 bases. This CDR3 is built from 15 residues. The germline CDR1 and CDR2 sequences are MGHRA and YSYEKL.

The chain carries TRBV27 and TRBJ1-1, with TRBD1 matching 10 bases. CDR1 is MNHEY and CDR2 is SMNVEV in the germline V gene (reference sequence). The CDR3 totals 17 residues. J lost 4 bases, V lost 3 bases, and 11 bases had no gene match. Written as DNA, the CDR3 is TGTGCCAGCAGTTTTTTGGTAGGACAGGGGGACGGCACTGAAGCTTTCTTT. Translating gives CASSFLVGQGDGTEAFF.

The V and J genes are TRBV30 and TRBJ2-7, with D possibly being TRBD1 (6 bases). V was trimmed by 1 base and J by 5 bases, leaving 12 bases between them. Per germline, CDR1 GTSNPN and CDR2 SVGIG (reference sequence). The CDR3 runs 13 residues. CDR3 residues: CAWSGGRVNEQYF. In DNA form, the CDR3 reads TGTGCCTGGAGTGGGGGGCGGGTTAACGAGCAGTACTTC.

The chain has TRBV28 and TRBJ2-5; D ambiguous. The J call may be mistaken, given a closer DNA end match to TRBJ2-7. The CDR3 is 12 residues long. Per the germline V gene, CDR1 is MDHEN and CDR2 is SYDVKM. The CDR3 reads CASSLNVYEQYF. The DNA of the CDR3 is TGTGCCAGCAGTTTAAACGTCTACGAGCAGTACTTC.

The chain links TRBV27 to TRBJ1-2, with 8 bases aligning to TRBD1. CDR1 and CDR2 from the germline V gene are MNHEY and SMNVEV (reference sequence). The V and J ends lost 0 bases and 3 bases, in that order; junction bases with no gene match: 6. This CDR3 has 16 amino acids. The CDR3 DNA follows: TGTGCCAGCAGTTTATCCCCGGACAGGGTGGACTATGGCTACACCTTC. Translation: CASSLSPDRVDYGYTF.

This clone was detected only a few times. This chain links TRBV7-9 with TRBJ2-1; TRBD2 aligns across 7 bases. From germline, CDR1 is SEHNR and CDR2 FQNEAQ (reference sequence). J lost 6 bases, V lost 1 base, and 0 bases had no gene match. The CDR3 has 13 residues. The CDR3 nucleotides read TGTGCCAGCAGCTTAGGGGGGGGCAATGAGCAGTTCTTC. It encodes CASSLGGGNEQFF.

V usage is TRBV18 and J usage is TRBJ1-1, with 11 bases aligning to TRBD1. This CDR3 is 17 amino acids long. J lost 5 bases, V lost 3 bases, and 11 bases had no gene match. Germline CDR1 KGHSH, CDR2 LQKENI. In DNA form, the CDR3 reads TGTGCCAGCTCACCTCCTTCCGGACAGGGGGCTACGACTGAAGCTTTCTTT. The encoded protein is CASSPPSGQGATTEAFF.

The chain combines TRBV28 with TRBJ2-7, with D perhaps matching TRBD2 (6 bases). CDR1 and CDR2 (germline): MDHEN, SYDVKM. The CDR3 sequence is 13 residues long. With 5 bases removed from V and 7 bases from J, the gap between germline ends came to 15 bases. The DNA of the CDR3 is TGTGCCAGCAGTCTACCCCCCCGGGGGGAGCAGTACTTC. It codes for CASSLPPRGEQYF.

This clone appeared a single time. The rearrangement links TRBV2 to TRBJ2-7; 14 positions agree with TRBD2. The CDR3 has 14 residues. Germline lookup yields CDR1 SNHLY and CDR2 FYNNEI. Germline trimming cut 4 bases from V and 5 bases from J; bases unmatched to any gene: 1. DNA of the CDR3: TGTGCCAGCAGTGGACTAGCGGGAGGGAACGAGCAGTACTTC. Its translation is CASSGLAGGNEQYF.

The gene calls are TRBV19 and TRBJ2-3; 10 bases fit TRBD1. V dropped 1 base and J dropped 3; count of bases not matched to a gene: 7. The CDR3 is made up of 17 amino acids. The germline V gene has CDR1 LNHDA and CDR2 SQIVND (reference sequence). The CDR3 sequence: CASSIARDRGRTDTQYF. The DNA for the CDR3 is TGTGCCAGTAGTATAGCCCGGGACAGGGGTAGGACAGATACGCAGTATTTT.

The rearrangement uses TRBV11-2 and TRBJ2-1; 10 bases are shared with TRBD1. CDR1 is SGHAT and CDR2 is FQNNGV in the germline V gene. Unmatched junction bases numbered 11, after V lost 5 bases and J lost 1 base. There are 18 residues in the CDR3. CDR3: CASSTYLGTGDSYNEQFF. CDR3 DNA sequence: TGTGCCAGCAGCACATATCTCGGGACAGGGGATTCCTACAATGAGCAGTTCTTC. The entire variable domain, with the rest obtained from reference TRBV11-2 and TRBJ2-1, is as follows: EAGVAQSPRYKIIEKRQSVAFWCNPISGHATLYWYQQILGQGPKLLIQFQNNGVVDDSQLPKDRFSAERLKGVDSTLKIQPAKLEDSAVYLCASSTYLGTGDSYNEQFFGPGTRLTVL.

The chain uses TRBV29-1 and TRBJ2-7; 9 positions match TRBD2. Losses at the gene ends were 0 bases for V and 2 bases for J; bases not matched to a gene: 5. This CDR3 is built from 15 residues. The germline CDR1 and CDR2 sequences are SQVTM and ANQGSEA. CDR3 amino acids: CSVEDLASGAYEQYF. The CDR3 DNA reads as TGCAGCGTTGAAGATCTAGCTAGCGGGGCCTACGAGCAGTACTTC.

V is TRBV28 and J is TRBJ1-5; the D is unclear. The V and J ends lost 6 bases and 5 bases respectively, with 23 bases between them. Germline V gene sequence: CDR1 MDHEN, CDR2 SYDVKM. This CDR3 spans 17 amino acids. The CDR3 protein is CASSLSPGSRVDQPQHF. In nucleotides, the CDR3 is TGTGCCAGCAGCCTCAGTCCGGGATCCCGAGTGGATCAGCCCCAGCATTTT.

The CDR3 spells CASSSYSNNEQFF. In DNA, the CDR3 is TGTGCCAGCAGCTCTTACTCTAACAATGAGCAGTTCTTC. This sequence joins TRBV13 and TRBJ2-1; no definite D call. The CDR3 consists of 13 residues. The germline V and J ends were trimmed by 4 bases and 5 bases, with 9 bases remaining between them. CDR1 is PRHDT, CDR2 FYEKMQ, per germline (reference sequence). Based on the CDR3 plus reference TRBV13 and TRBJ2-1, the full variable domain is AAGVIQSPRHLIKEKRETATLKCYPIPRHDTVYWYQQGPGQDPQFLISFYEKMQSDKGSIPDRFSAQQFSDYHSELNMSSLELGDSALYFCASSSYSNNEQFFGPGTRLTVL.